Following are 30 T cell receptor beta chains from one sample sequenced in a study of technical replicates of blood from a handful of donors. TCRdb's copy holds only in-frame clones and misses some; the assay was immunoSEQ multiplex PCR. The data hold approximately 58,000 clones, with 70% to 90% observed a single time. The specimen sequenced was PBMCs. The receptors shown here come from a human donor in good health. Some clones in this sample may be carry-over from other donors' samples.

The rearrangement links TRBV5-4 to TRBJ2-5; no firm D call. The CDR3 has 14 amino acids. Germline V gene data show CDR1 as SGHNT and CDR2 as YYREEE (reference sequence). V lost 4 bases, J lost 1 base, and 11 bases lay in between. The CDR3: CASSRTGSQETQYF. The CDR3 nucleotides are TGTGCCAGCAGCCGAACCGGGTCCCAAGAGACCCAGTACTTC.

The table lists this clone with a count of one. The chain has TRBV4-1 and TRBJ1-2; possibly TRBD1 for D (5 bases). The ends were cut back, 4 bases at V and 6 bases at J, with 12 bases in the middle. This CDR3 spans 13 amino acids. Germline V CDR1 and CDR2: MGHRA, YSYEKL. Here the CDR3 reads CASSPGGYDGYTF. The DNA of the CDR3 is TGCGCCAGCAGCCCGGGGGGGTATGATGGCTACACCTTC.

The chain uses TRBV7-3 and TRBJ2-1, with TRBD2 identical over 15 bases. Germline trimming cut 5 bases from V and 10 bases from J; bases unmatched to any gene: 6. Per the germline V gene, CDR1 is SGHTA and CDR2 is FQGTGA. There are 15 residues in the CDR3. The CDR3 loop is CASSPGLAGGREQFF. The CDR3 DNA reads as TGTGCCAGCAGCCCGGGACTAGCGGGGGGTAGGGAGCAGTTCTTC.

The CDR3 bases are TGTGCCAGCAGCTGGGACAGGCAAGAGACCCAGTACTTC. Translated, it gives CASSWDRQETQYF. The V and J genes are TRBV5-4 and TRBJ2-5, with 8 bases matching TRBD1. CDR1 SGHNT and CDR2 YYREEE come from the germline V gene (reference sequence). CDR3 length equals 13 residues. Unmatched junction bases numbered 0, after V lost 3 bases and J lost 2 bases.

The rearrangement uses TRBV7-2 and TRBJ2-2, with 7 positions matching TRBD1. The junction had 9 bases not matched to a gene; V was cut back by 4 bases and J by 4 bases. The CDR3 is made up of 16 amino acids. Germline assignment: CDR1 SGHTA and CDR2 FQGNSA. The CDR3 sequence is CASSYQGQPGTGELFF. DNA for the CDR3: TGTGCCAGCAGCTATCAGGGACAGCCCGGCACCGGGGAGCTGTTTTTT.

The chain has TRBV7-9 and TRBJ2-1; D not certain. Germline assignment: CDR1 SEHNR and CDR2 FQNEAQ (reference sequence). The ends were cut back, 5 bases at V and 4 bases at J, with 6 bases in the middle. The CDR3 is 12 residues long. The DNA of the CDR3 is TGTGCCAGCAGCGTCCTATACAATGAGCAGTTCTTC. The encoded protein is CASSVLYNEQFF.

The CDR3 loop reads CASRRRENGNTIYF. For the CDR3, the DNA is TGTGCCAGTCGCCGGCGGGAGAACGGAAACACCATATATTTT. The chain carries TRBV6-5 and TRBJ1-3; no reliable D call. The CDR3 runs 14 residues. V dropped 9 bases and J dropped 4 bases, with 16 bases sitting between them. Per the germline V gene, CDR1 is MNHEY and CDR2 is SVGAGI.

This chain links TRBV6-6 with TRBJ1-3; the D is unclear. V shed 8 bases and J shed 0 bases, with 8 bases lying between them. CDR1 is MNHNY, CDR2 SVGAGI, per germline (reference sequence). The CDR3 is made up of 13 amino acids. CDR3 loop: CASCGSSGNTIYF. Here the CDR3 DNA reads TGTGCCAGCTGCGGGAGCTCTGGAAACACCATATATTTT.

The chain uses TRBV10-3 and TRBJ1-6; no definite D call. V lost 7 bases, J lost 7 bases, and 14 bases lay in between. The CDR3 runs to 14 residues. Per the germline V gene, CDR1 is ENHRY and CDR2 is SYGVKD. In nucleotides, the CDR3 is TGTGCCATCACGCCGGGAACGCTGAATTCACCCCTCCACTTT. Its protein is CAITPGTLNSPLHF.

This clone was counted a few times. This CDR3 is CASSLGTAPFGDNEQFF. DNA for the CDR3: TGTGCCAGCAGCTTGGGGACTGCCCCCTTCGGGGACAATGAGCAGTTCTTC. The rearrangement joins TRBV7-3 to TRBJ2-1; D is perhaps TRBD2 (6 bases). The CDR3 spans 17 residues. With 3 bases removed from V and 5 bases from J, the gap between germline ends came to 20 bases. Germline V gene lookup returns CDR1 SGHTA and CDR2 FQGTGA.

The chain carries TRBV6-5 and TRBJ2-1, with 9 bases that match TRBD1. The CDR3 length is 14 residues. Per germline, CDR1 MNHEY and CDR2 SVGAGI. The V segment lost 7 bases and the J segment 7 bases; nucleotides outside the gene matches: 8. The CDR3 region has the DNA TGTGCCAGCACCAAACCGGGGACAGGGAATGAGCAGTTCTTC. It translates to CASTKPGTGNEQFF.

V is TRBV7-9 and J is TRBJ2-2; no definite D call. The V gene's germline CDR1 is SEHNR and CDR2 FQNEAQ (reference sequence). Trimming removed 5 bases from V and 4 bases from J, with 8 bases in between. This CDR3 has 13 residues. The chain's CDR3 is CASSPPGTGELFF. The CDR3 DNA reads as TGTGCCAGCAGCCCCCCGGGCACCGGGGAGCTGTTTTTT.

V is TRBV7-2 and J is TRBJ1-5; D remains unclear. Germline CDR1 reads SGHTA; CDR2 reads FQGNSA. This CDR3 is 14 amino acids long. V lost 3 bases to trimming and J lost 6 bases, with 12 bases between them. In DNA form, the CDR3 reads TGTGCCAGCAGCTTTGGGAGGGAGGGTCAGCCCCAGCATTTT. Its protein product is CASSFGREGQPQHF.

The J gene is TRBJ2-6, the V gene TRBV30, with D possibly TRBD1 on 6 matching bases. Germline CDR1 GTSNPN, CDR2 SVGIG (reference sequence). The length of the CDR3 is 16 residues. V lost 2 bases to trimming and J lost 0 bases, with 11 bases between them. The CDR3 spells CAWSSPTGSGANVLTF. CDR3 sequence (DNA): TGTGCCTGGAGTTCCCCGACAGGCTCTGGGGCCAACGTCCTGACTTTC. Based on the CDR3 plus reference TRBV30 and TRBJ2-6, the full variable domain is SQTIHQWPATLVQPVGSPLSLECTVEGTSNPNLYWYRQAAGRGLQLLFYSVGIGQISSEVPQNLSASRPQDRQFILSSKKLLLSDSGFYLCAWSSPTGSGANVLTFGAGSRLTVL.

This clone has only one observation. The CDR3 spells CASSSGLGDDGYTF. CDR3 nucleotides: TGTGCCAGCAGCTCCGGACTAGGAGACGATGGCTACACCTTC. V usage is TRBV7-9 and J usage is TRBJ1-2, with unresolved D. Germline-derived CDR1 and CDR2 are SEHNR and FQNEAQ (reference sequence). This CDR3 is 14 amino acids long. Trimming left V 4 bases short and J 6 bases short, with 15 bases between.

The rearrangement uses TRBV19 and TRBJ2-1; 8 bases match TRBD2. CDR1 and CDR2 (germline): LNHDA, SQIVND (reference sequence). The CDR3 totals 14 residues. With V trimmed by 4 bases and J by 4 bases, 3 bases remained unmatched. CDR3 sequence (DNA): TGTGCCAGTAGTAGCCTAGCGGGTTACAATGAGCAGTTCTTC. This gives the protein CASSSLAGYNEQFF.

This chain's CDR3 is CASSQEGGAGTEAFF. The CDR3 region has the DNA TGTGCCAGCAGCCAAGAGGGGGGGGCCGGCACTGAAGCTTTCTTT. The genes are TRBV4-2 and TRBJ1-1; D perhaps matches TRBD1 (6 bases). Deletions cut 0 bases from V and 4 bases from J, with 12 bases between. CDR1 is LGHNA, CDR2 YNFKEQ, per germline. The CDR3 has 15 residues.

The chain links TRBV6-6 to TRBJ2-7; 7 bases are shared with TRBD1. Germline V gene lookup returns CDR1 MNHNY and CDR2 SVGAGI (reference sequence). This CDR3 has 14 amino acids. Trimming at V came to 6 bases and at J to 2 bases, leaving 7 bases not matched to a gene. In DNA, the CDR3 is TGTGCCAGCAGGGGACAGCAATATGCCTACGAGCAGTACTTC. It yields the protein CASRGQQYAYEQYF.

The chain recombines TRBV12-5 with TRBJ2-1; 8 bases are shared with TRBD2. The CDR3 runs 16 residues. V lost 0 bases and J lost 4; bases outside the gene matches: 5. Germline assignment: CDR1 LGHNT and CDR2 FRNRAP. This chain's CDR3 is CASGLVTAGVYNEQFF. The CDR3 coding sequence is TGTGCTAGTGGTTTGGTGACAGCGGGAGTTTACAATGAGCAGTTCTTC.

This chain joins TRBV5-4 and TRBJ2-7; 10 bases agree with TRBD2. Germline V lookup: CDR1 SGHNT, CDR2 YYREEE (reference sequence). The length of the CDR3 is 14 residues. With V trimmed by 2 bases and J by 7 bases, 6 bases remained unmatched. In nucleotides, the CDR3 is TGTGCCAGCAGCTTAAGACTAGCGGGCGGGGAGCAGTACTTC. This gives the protein CASSLRLAGGEQYF.

V usage is TRBV15 and J usage is TRBJ1-2; D is perhaps TRBD1 (5 bases). CDR3 length: 13 residues. Trimming took off 9 bases at V and 4 bases at J, with 15 bases between the two ends. In germline, CDR1 is LNHNV, CDR2 YYDKDF (reference sequence). The CDR3 sequence: CATQKAGGYGYTF. CDR3 bases: TGTGCCACACAGAAAGCGGGGGGCTATGGCTACACCTTC.

The J gene is TRBJ2-1, the V gene TRBV28; tentatively, D is TRBD2 (5 bases). The CDR3 has 16 residues. The ends were cut back, 2 bases at V and 0 bases at J, with 11 bases in the middle. CDR1 is MDHEN, CDR2 SYDVKM, per germline. CDR3 coding DNA: TGTGCCAGCAGTTTAGCAGCGGAAAGCTCCTACAATGAGCAGTTCTTC. Translation: CASSLAAESSYNEQFF.

The chain uses TRBV7-2 and TRBJ1-1; 7 nucleotides match TRBD1. V was pared by 5 bases and J by 8 bases, with 8 bases of the junction left unmatched. The CDR3 consists of 13 residues. Germline assignment: CDR1 SGHTA and CDR2 FQGNSA. The CDR3 sequence: CASSRDSHVEAFF. CDR3 nucleotides: TGTGCCAGCAGCCGGGACAGTCACGTAGAAGCTTTCTTT.

V is TRBV7-9 and J is TRBJ2-1; the match to TRBD2 covers 7 bases. The CDR3 has 17 residues. Germline-derived CDR1 and CDR2 are SEHNR and FQNEAQ (reference sequence). V lost 3 bases, J lost 0 bases, and 8 bases stayed unmatched. The CDR3 is CASSFPRDYYSYNEQFF. The CDR3 DNA follows: TGTGCCAGCAGCTTCCCGCGGGACTATTACTCCTACAATGAGCAGTTCTTC.

The rearrangement joins TRBV28 to TRBJ2-5; weak D call: TRBD2 (7 bases). The CDR3 is made up of 12 amino acids. Per germline, CDR1 MDHEN and CDR2 SYDVKM. V lost 9 bases to trimming and J lost 5 bases, with 13 bases between them. This chain's CDR3 is CASWTAGETQYF. CDR3 DNA: TGTGCCAGTTGGACAGCGGGGGAGACCCAGTACTTC. The entire variable domain, with the rest obtained from reference TRBV28 and TRBJ2-5, is as follows: DVKVTQSSRYLVKRTGEKVFLECVQDMDHENMFWYRQDPGLGLRLIYFSYDVKMKEKGDIPEGYSVSREKKERFSLILESASTNQTSMYLCASWTAGETQYFGPGTRLLVL.

The J gene is TRBJ2-3, the V gene TRBV9; the match to TRBD1 covers 12 bases. The ends lost 2 bases at V and 1 base at J; junction bases unmatched: 8. CDR1 SGDLS and CDR2 YYNGEE come from the germline V gene. This CDR3 region has 18 residues. The CDR3 DNA sequence: TGTGCCAGCAGCGTTGCCGGGACAGGGGGCGCGGGCACAGATACGCAGTATTTT. Its translation: CASSVAGTGGAGTDTQYF.

The rearrangement links TRBV6-1 to TRBJ2-7; D unresolved. Germline V CDR1 and CDR2: MNHNS, SASEGT. The length of the CDR3 is 13 residues. Trimming left V 6 bases short and J 0 bases short, with 9 bases between. The DNA of the CDR3 is TGTGCCAGCAGATTTACGAGCTCCTACGAGCAGTACTTC. Translated: CASRFTSSYEQYF.

This clone appeared a few times. This chain uses TRBV4-1 with TRBJ1-5, with a weak D call TRBD1 (5 bases). Trimming stripped 0 bases from V and 1 base from J, with 10 bases between. The germline V gene has CDR1 MGHRA and CDR2 YSYEKL. CDR3 length: 16 amino acids. The CDR3 region has the DNA TGCGCCAGCAGCCAAGATATAGGGGCAAGCAATCAGCCCCAGCATTTT. Translated: CASSQDIGASNQPQHF.

This clone was recorded only once. The chain has TRBV2 and TRBJ2-5, with D possibly being TRBD2 (6 bases). The CDR3 runs 11 residues. Germline loops: CDR1 SNHLY, CDR2 FYNNEI. V was cut by 7 bases and J by 5 bases, with 8 bases left in between. The CDR3 here is CASMGLETQYF. The DNA for the CDR3 is TGTGCCAGCATGGGACTTGAGACCCAGTACTTC.

The genes are TRBV7-8 and TRBJ2-7; a possible D gene is TRBD2 (5 bases). The CDR3 totals 14 residues. Deletions cut 3 bases from V and 12 bases from J, with 21 bases between. Germline CDR1 SGHVS, CDR2 FQNEAQ. CDR3 nucleotide sequence: TGTGCCAGCAGCTTGCGGGTGGAATATATATATCTGTACTTC. It translates to CASSLRVEYIYLYF.